Listed here are 3 T cell receptor beta chains from one sample, sequenced in a study of radiotherapy plus CTLA-4 blockade in lung cancer. Assay used: immunoSEQ multiplex PCR; TCRdb lists only in-frame clones, some missing. The sample lists about 85,000 clones, around 88% seen once, with approximately 1.9% in the top ten. Sequenced here: peripheral blood, sampled from a patient treated with radiotherapy plus ipilimumab. The receptors derive from a human donor with non-small cell lung cancer who had a partial response to radiotherapy plus ipilimumab.

This clone was seen just once. The rearrangement joins TRBV6-1 to TRBJ2-5; D remains unclear. The CDR3 has 13 amino acids. The germline V gene encodes CDR1 MNHNS and CDR2 SASEGT. The V end lost 6 bases, the J end lost 4 bases, and 12 bases lay between the germline ends. The CDR3 DNA reads TGTGCCAGCAGGATGGGCACGAGAGAGACCCAGTACTTC. It codes for CASRMGTRETQYF.

This chain links TRBV27 with TRBJ2-5; D call uncertain. The V end was cut by 2 bases, the J end by 4 bases, with 11 bases between. The length of the CDR3 is 14 residues. CDR1 and CDR2 from the germline V gene are MNHEY and SMNVEV (reference sequence). The CDR3 region has the DNA TGTGCCAGCAGTTTAAAGGCAGGTCCAGAGACCCAGTACTTC. It specifies CASSLKAGPETQYF.

The V and J genes are TRBV4-3 and TRBJ2-1, with D perhaps matching TRBD2 (5 bases). CDR1 is LGHNA and CDR2 is YSLEER in the germline V gene. The CDR3 extends over 16 amino acids. The V end lost 1 base, the J end lost 3 bases, and 13 bases lay between the germline ends. The CDR3 reads CASSQAGPGGYNEQFF. The CDR3 DNA reads as TGCGCCAGCAGCCAAGCCGGCCCCGGAGGCTACAATGAGCAGTTCTTC.